The 2 T cell receptor beta chains below were found in one sample sequenced in a study of tumor-infiltrating lymphocytes in localized non-small cell lung cancer. This table comes from immunoSEQ multiplex PCR, and its TCRdb copy is limited to in-frame clones, with some not included. The sample consists of under 7,500 clones, less than 80% of them appearing once. Sample: lung tumor tissue. The receptors here all came from a human donor with non-small cell lung cancer.

This clone has only one observation. J is TRBJ2-3 and V is TRBV6-1, with D perhaps being TRBD1 or TRBD2 (5 bases each). V shed 3 bases and J shed 1 base, with 8 bases lying between them. The length of the CDR3 is 14 residues. Germline loops: CDR1 MNHNS, CDR2 SASEGT. Here the CDR3 reads CASSEGRRTDTQYF. CDR3 bases: TGTGCCAGCAGTGAGGGACGACGCACAGATACGCAGTATTTT.

The rearrangement links TRBV5-4 to TRBJ1-1; D unclear. The V gene lost 5 bases and the J gene lost 4 bases, with 9 bases spanning the gap. This CDR3 comprises 12 residues. Germline assignment: CDR1 SGHNT and CDR2 YYREEE (reference sequence). CDR3 nucleotide sequence: TGTGCCAGCAGTCAAAAAGGCACTGAAGCTTTCTTT. The encoded protein is CASSQKGTEAFF.